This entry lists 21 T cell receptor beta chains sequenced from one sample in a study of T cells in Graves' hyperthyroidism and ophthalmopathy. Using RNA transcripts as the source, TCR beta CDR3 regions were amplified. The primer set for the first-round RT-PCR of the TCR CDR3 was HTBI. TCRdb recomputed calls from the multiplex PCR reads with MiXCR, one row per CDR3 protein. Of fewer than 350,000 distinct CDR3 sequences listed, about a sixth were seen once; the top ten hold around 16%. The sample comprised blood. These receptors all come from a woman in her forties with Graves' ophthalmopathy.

Here the CDR3 DNA reads TGTGCCAGTATGACGGGGGCTTGGGCCAAAAACATTCAGTACTTC. Translated, it gives CASMTGAWAKNIQYF. The chain links TRBV19 to TRBJ2-4; D possibly matches TRBD1 or TRBD2 (6 bases each). Trimming cost V 7 bases and J 1 base, with 14 bases left between them. The CDR3 consists of 15 residues. Germline V lookup: CDR1 LNHDA, CDR2 SQIVND (reference sequence).

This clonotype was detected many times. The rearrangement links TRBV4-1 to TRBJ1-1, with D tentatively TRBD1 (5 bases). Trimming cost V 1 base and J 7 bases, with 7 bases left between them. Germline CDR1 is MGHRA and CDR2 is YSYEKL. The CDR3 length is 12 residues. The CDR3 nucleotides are TGCGCCAGCAGCCAAGTTGGGGGTGAAGCTTTCTTT. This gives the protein CASSQVGGEAFF.

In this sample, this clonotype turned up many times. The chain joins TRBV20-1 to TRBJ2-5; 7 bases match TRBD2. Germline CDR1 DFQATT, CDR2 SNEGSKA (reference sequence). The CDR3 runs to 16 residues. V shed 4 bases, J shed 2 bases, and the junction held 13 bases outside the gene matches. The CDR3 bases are TGCAGTGCTAAATTGTGGGCTAGCGGCAAACAAGAGACCCAGTACTTC. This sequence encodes CSAKLWASGKQETQYF.

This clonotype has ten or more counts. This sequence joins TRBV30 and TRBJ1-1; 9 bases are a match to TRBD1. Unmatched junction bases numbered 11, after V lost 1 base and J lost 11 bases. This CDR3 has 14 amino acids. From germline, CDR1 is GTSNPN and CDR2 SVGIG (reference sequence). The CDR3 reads CAWSGSGQGVGAFF. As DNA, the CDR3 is TGTGCCTGGAGTGGTTCGGGACAGGGCGTGGGGGCTTTCTTT.

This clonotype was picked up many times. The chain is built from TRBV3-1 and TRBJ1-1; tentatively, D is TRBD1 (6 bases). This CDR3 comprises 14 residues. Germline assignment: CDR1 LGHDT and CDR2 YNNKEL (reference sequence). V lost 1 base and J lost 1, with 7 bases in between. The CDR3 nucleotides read TGTGCCAGCAGCCAAGGACAGGCGAACACTGAAGCTTTCTTT. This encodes CASSQGQANTEAFF.

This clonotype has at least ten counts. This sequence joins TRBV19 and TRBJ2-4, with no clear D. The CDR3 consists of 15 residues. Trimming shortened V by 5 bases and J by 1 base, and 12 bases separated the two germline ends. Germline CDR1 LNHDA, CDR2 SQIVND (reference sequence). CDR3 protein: CASSDGVVAKNIQYF. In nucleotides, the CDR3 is TGTGCCAGTAGTGATGGGGTTGTCGCCAAAAACATTCAGTACTTC.

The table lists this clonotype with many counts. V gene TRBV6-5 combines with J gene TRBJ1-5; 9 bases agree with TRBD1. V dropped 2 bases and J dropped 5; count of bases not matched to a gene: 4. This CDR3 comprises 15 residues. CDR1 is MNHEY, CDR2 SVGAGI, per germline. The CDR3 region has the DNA TGTGCCAGCAGTTACCTCGGGACAGGGCATCAGCCCCAGCATTTT. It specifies CASSYLGTGHQPQHF.

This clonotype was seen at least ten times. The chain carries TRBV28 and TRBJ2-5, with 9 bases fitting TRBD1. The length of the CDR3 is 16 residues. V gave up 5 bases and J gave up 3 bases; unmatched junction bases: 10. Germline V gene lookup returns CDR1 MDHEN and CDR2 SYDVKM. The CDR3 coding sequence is TGTGCCAGCAGTCAGCCGAGAACAGGGGGCGAAGAGACCCAGTACTTC. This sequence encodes CASSQPRTGGEETQYF.

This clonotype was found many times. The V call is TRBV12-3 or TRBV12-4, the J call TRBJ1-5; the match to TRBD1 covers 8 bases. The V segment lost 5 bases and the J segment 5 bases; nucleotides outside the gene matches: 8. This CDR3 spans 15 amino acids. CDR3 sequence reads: CASSPWDRLDQPQHF. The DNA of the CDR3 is TGTGCCAGCAGTCCCTGGGACAGGCTCGATCAGCCCCAGCATTTT.

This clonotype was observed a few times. The CDR3 sequence is CASMGRKNFNSPLHF. The CDR3 DNA follows: TGTGCCTCAATGGGACGGAAAAACTTTAATTCACCCCTCCACTTT. This chain joins TRBV30 and TRBJ1-6; a weak D match, TRBD1 (5 bases). This CDR3 has 15 residues. Trimming took 7 bases from V and 6 from J, leaving 19 bases between them. Germline CDR1 is GTSNPN and CDR2 is SVGIG (reference sequence).

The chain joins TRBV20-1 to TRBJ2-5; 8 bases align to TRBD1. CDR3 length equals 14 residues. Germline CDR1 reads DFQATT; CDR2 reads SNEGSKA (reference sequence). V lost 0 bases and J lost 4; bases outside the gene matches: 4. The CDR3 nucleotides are TGCAGTGCTAGAGACAGGACAGGGAGAGAGACCCAGTACTTC. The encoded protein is CSARDRTGRETQYF.

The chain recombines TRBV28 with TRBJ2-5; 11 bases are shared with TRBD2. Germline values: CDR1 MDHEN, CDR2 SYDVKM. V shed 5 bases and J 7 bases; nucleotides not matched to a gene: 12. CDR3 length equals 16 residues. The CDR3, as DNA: TGTGCCAGCAGTCCCCTCGGAGGTAGCGGGGGGGTGACCCAGTACTTC. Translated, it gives CASSPLGGSGGVTQYF.

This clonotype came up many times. The CDR3 sequence: CASSIDWVNRGRTEAFF. The CDR3 coding sequence is TGTGCCAGTAGTATAGATTGGGTTAACAGGGGGCGAACTGAAGCTTTCTTT. The chain links TRBV19 to TRBJ1-1; 9 nucleotides align to TRBD1. The CDR3 extends over 17 amino acids. Germline-derived CDR1 and CDR2 are LNHDA and SQIVND (reference sequence). V was pared by 0 bases and J by 5 bases, with 10 bases of the junction left unmatched.

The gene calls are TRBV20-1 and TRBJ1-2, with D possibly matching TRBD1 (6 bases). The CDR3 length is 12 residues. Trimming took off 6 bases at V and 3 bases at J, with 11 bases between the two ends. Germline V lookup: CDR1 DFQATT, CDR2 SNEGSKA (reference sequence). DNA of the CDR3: TGCAGTGCCCTGGGACAAGACTATGGCTACACCTTC. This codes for CSALGQDYGYTF.

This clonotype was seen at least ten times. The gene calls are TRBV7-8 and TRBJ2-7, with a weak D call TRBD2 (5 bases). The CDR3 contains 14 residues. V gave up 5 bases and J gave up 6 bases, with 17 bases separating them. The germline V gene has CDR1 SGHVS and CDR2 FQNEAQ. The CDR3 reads CASSISGLTAEQYF. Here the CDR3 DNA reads TGTGCCAGCAGCATCTCTGGACTCACCGCCGAGCAGTACTTC.

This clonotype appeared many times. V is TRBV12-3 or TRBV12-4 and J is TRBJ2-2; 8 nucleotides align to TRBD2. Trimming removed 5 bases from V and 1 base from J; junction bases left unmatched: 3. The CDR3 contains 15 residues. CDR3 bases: TGTGCCAGCAGTCCAAGCGGGAGGAACACCGGGGAGCTGTTTTTT. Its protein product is CASSPSGRNTGELFF.

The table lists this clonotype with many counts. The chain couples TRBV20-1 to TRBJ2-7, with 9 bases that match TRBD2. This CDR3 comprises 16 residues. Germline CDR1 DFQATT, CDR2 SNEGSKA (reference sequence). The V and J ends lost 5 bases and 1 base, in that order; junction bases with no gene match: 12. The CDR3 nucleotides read TGCAGTGCTCAGCCGAGTAGCGGGAGTGGTTCCTACGAGCAGTACTTC. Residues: CSAQPSSGSGSYEQYF.

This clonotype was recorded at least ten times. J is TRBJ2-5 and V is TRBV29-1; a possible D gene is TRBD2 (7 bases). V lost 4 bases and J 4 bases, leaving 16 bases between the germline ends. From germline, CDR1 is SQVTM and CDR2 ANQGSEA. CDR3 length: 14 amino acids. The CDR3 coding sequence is TGCAGCGTTGTAGGGGGGGCGAGGGCAGAGACCCAGTACTTC. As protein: CSVVGGARAETQYF. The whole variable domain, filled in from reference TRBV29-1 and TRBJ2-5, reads SAVISQKPSRDICQRGTSLTIQCQVDSQVTMMFWYRQQPGQSLTLIATANQGSEATYESGFVIDKFPISRPNLTFSTLTVSNMSPEDSSIYLCSVVGGARAETQYFGPGTRLLVL.

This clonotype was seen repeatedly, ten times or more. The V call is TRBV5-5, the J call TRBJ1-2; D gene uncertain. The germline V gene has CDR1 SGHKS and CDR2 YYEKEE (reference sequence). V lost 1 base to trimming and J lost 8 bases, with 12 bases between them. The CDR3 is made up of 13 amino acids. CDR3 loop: CASSLWGSGGYTF. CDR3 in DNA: TGTGCCAGCAGCTTGTGGGGATCGGGGGGCTACACCTTC. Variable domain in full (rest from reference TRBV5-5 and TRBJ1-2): DAGVTQSPTHLIKTRGQQVTLRCSPISGHKSVSWYQQVLGQGPQFIFQYYEKEERGRGNFPDRFSARQFPNYSSELNVNALLLGDSALYLCASSLWGSGGYTFGSGTRLTVV.

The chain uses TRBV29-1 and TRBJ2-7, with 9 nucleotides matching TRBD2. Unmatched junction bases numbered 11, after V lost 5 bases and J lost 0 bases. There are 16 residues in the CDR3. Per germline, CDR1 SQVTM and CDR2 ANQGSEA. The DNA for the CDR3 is TGCAGCGTTTTCAGACTAGCGGATACAGGCTCCTACGAGCAGTACTTC. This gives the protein CSVFRLADTGSYEQYF.

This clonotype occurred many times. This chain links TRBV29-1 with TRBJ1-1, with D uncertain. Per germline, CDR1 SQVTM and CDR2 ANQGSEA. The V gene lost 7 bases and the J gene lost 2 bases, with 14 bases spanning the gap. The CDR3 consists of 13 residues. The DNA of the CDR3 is TGCAGCGCTAAACGGGAACTTAACACTGAAGCTTTCTTT. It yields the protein CSAKRELNTEAFF.